Shown below are 22 T cell receptor beta chains from a single sample sequenced in a study of regulatory T cells in long-lasting Graves disease. Time point indicated: newly diagnosed GD, antithyroid drugs for less than 3 months. Scientists built the TCR library using RNA that was extracted from PBMCs. With iRepertoire HTBI primers and Arm-PCR of CDR3 regions, TCR beta libraries were built. From the multiplex PCR reads, TCRdb called clonotypes with MiXCR, one entry per CDR3 protein. The data contain about 420,000 distinct CDR3 sequences, roughly 17% of them seen just once; the ten biggest clones take up about 23%. The same data also went into a second study, on T cells in Graves' hyperthyroidism and ophthalmopathy.

Sequencing used peripheral blood mononuclear cells (PBMCs), obtained at new diagnosis, from a patient treated with antithyroid drugs. These receptors came from a woman between 18 and 29 years old with Graves disease.

On this clonotype: A much larger clone differs by one base, so this may be a read error. J is TRBJ2-3 and V is TRBV5-1; the D gene is possibly TRBD2 (6 bases). This CDR3 comprises 15 residues. Germline V gene data show CDR1 as SGHRS and CDR2 as YFSETQ. CDR3 bases: TGCGCCAGCAGCTTCGAGACTAGTGACTCCTACGAGCGGTACTTC. This codes for CASSFETSDSYERYF.

There are a few counts of this clonotype. The gene calls are TRBV19 and TRBJ1-1, with 8 bases lining up with TRBD1. The CDR3 extends over 15 amino acids. Germline V gene lookup returns CDR1 LNHDA and CDR2 SQIVND (reference sequence). With 3 bases clipped from V and 5 bases from J, the junction kept 8 bases outside the gene matches. The CDR3 DNA sequence: TGTGCCAGTAGTATGAGGGTTGACAGGGGAACTGAAGCTTTCTTT. Translated: CASSMRVDRGTEAFF.

This rearrangement joins TRBV29-1 to TRBJ2-7; TRBD1 is a possible D gene (5 bases). Germline V gene lookup returns CDR1 SQVTM and CDR2 ANQGSEA. CDR3 length: 16 residues. Trimming pared 4 bases from V and 3 bases from J, leaving 22 bases between. CDR3 DNA: TGCAGCGTTGTAGATTGGTCCCTCTCAGGGAACTACGAGCAGTACTTC. Translating gives CSVVDWSLSGNYEQYF.

This clonotype appeared many times. V usage is TRBV5-5 and J usage is TRBJ2-2; D tentatively reads TRBD1 or TRBD2 (6 bases each). V dropped 2 bases and J dropped 3 bases, with 8 bases sitting between them. Germline V gene data show CDR1 as SGHKS and CDR2 as YYEKEE (reference sequence). The CDR3 covers 14 residues. CDR3 sequence: CASSFRGDTGELFF. The CDR3 nucleotides read TGTGCCAGCAGCTTTAGGGGGGACACCGGGGAGCTGTTTTTT.

This clonotype was seen ten or more times. CDR3 nucleotides: TGTGCCAGCACGGGACAGGCTGGGCAGACCCAGTACTTC. Translated: CASTGQAGQTQYF. The V gene is TRBV28, the J gene TRBJ2-5; 8 bases are a match to TRBD1. The CDR3 spans 13 residues. Germline CDR1 is MDHEN and CDR2 is SYDVKM. V lost 7 bases and J lost 6; bases outside the gene matches: 7.

This clonotype has more than one count but fewer than ten. The chain joins TRBV19 to TRBJ2-5; TRBD2 is a possible D gene (6 bases). The CDR3 has 13 residues. Between the trimmed V and J ends, which lost 6 bases and 3 bases, there was a span of 11 bases. From germline, CDR1 is LNHDA and CDR2 SQIVND (reference sequence). The chain's CDR3 is CASRSSGEETQYF. In DNA form, the CDR3 reads TGTGCCAGTAGAAGTTCGGGAGAAGAGACCCAGTACTTC.

This clonotype was picked up many times. V usage is TRBV5-1 and J usage is TRBJ2-1, with 13 bases lining up with TRBD2. CDR1 and CDR2 (germline): SGHRS, YFSETQ. This CDR3 region has 15 residues. Trimming at V came to 4 bases and at J to 7 bases, leaving 5 bases not matched to a gene. The CDR3, as DNA: TGCGCCAGCAGCAGCGAACTAGCGGGGGGGAATGAGCAGTTCTTC. This translates into CASSSELAGGNEQFF.

This clonotype was detected a few times. The rearrangement links TRBV2 to TRBJ1-6; 10 nucleotides line up with TRBD1. Germline CDR1 reads SNHLY; CDR2 reads FYNNEI. The J segment lost 13 bases and the V segment lost 0 bases, leaving 3 bases of the junction unmatched. The CDR3 has 14 amino acids. The CDR3 loop is CASSEAGTGVPLHF. The CDR3 coding sequence is TGTGCCAGCAGTGAAGCCGGGACAGGGGTCCCCCTCCACTTT.

This clonotype was recorded at least ten times. The chain employs TRBV3-1 and TRBJ2-7; 8 bases map to TRBD2. The length of the CDR3 is 15 residues. V dropped 0 bases and J dropped 5; count of bases not matched to a gene: 6. Germline CDR1 LGHDT, CDR2 YNNKEL (reference sequence). The CDR3 bases are TGTGCCAGCAGCCAAGATCGGGAGGGAGGCCACGAGCAGTACTTC. Amino acid sequence: CASSQDREGGHEQYF.

The genes are TRBV28 and TRBJ1-5; 11 positions match TRBD1. Germline CDR1 and CDR2: MDHEN and SYDVKM. This CDR3 has 17 residues. V shed 7 bases and J 9 bases; nucleotides not matched to a gene: 17. This CDR3 reads CASTPRVGQGVSGPQHF. As DNA, the CDR3 is TGTGCCAGCACTCCCCGGGTGGGACAGGGGGTTTCAGGGCCCCAGCATTTT. The whole variable domain, filled in from reference TRBV28 and TRBJ1-5, reads DVKVTQSSRYLVKRTGEKVFLECVQDMDHENMFWYRQDPGLGLRLIYFSYDVKMKEKGDIPEGYSVSREKKERFSLILESASTNQTSMYLCASTPRVGQGVSGPQHFGDGTRLSIL.

This clonotype was detected only a few times. The gene calls are TRBV5-5 and TRBJ2-7; weak D call: TRBD2 (6 bases). Germline V lookup: CDR1 SGHKS, CDR2 YYEKEE (reference sequence). V shed 3 bases and J shed 4 bases, with 17 bases lying between them. The CDR3 length is 15 residues. In DNA, the CDR3 is TGTGCCAGCAGCTGGGCCGGCGGGAATTTTTACGAGCAGTACTTC. This codes for CASSWAGGNFYEQYF.

The chain uses TRBV7-9 and TRBJ1-4; D ambiguous. CDR3 length: 13 residues. V dropped 5 bases and J dropped 5 bases, with 9 bases sitting between them. CDR1 is SEHNR and CDR2 is FQNEAQ in the germline V gene (reference sequence). In DNA form, the CDR3 reads TGTGCCAGCAGCCAGGCGCAGAATGAAAAACTGTTTTTT. Residues: CASSQAQNEKLFF.

On this clonotype: A much larger clonotype is one base distant, so this may be a read error. The chain employs TRBV12-3 or TRBV12-4 and TRBJ2-7; D possibly corresponds to TRBD1 (7 bases). The CDR3 consists of 15 residues. The V and J ends lost 5 bases and 5 bases respectively, with 19 bases between them. The CDR3 region is CASSPLGGQRHEQYF. CDR3 in DNA: TGTGCCAGCAGTCCTTTGGGGGGACAGAGGCACGAGCAGTACTTC.

This clonotype was detected many times. This chain uses TRBV20-1 with TRBJ2-1, with D perhaps matching TRBD2 (6 bases). This CDR3 is built from 16 residues. The germline V gene encodes CDR1 DFQATT and CDR2 SNEGSKA (reference sequence). Deletions cut 6 bases from V and 0 bases from J, with 18 bases between. CDR3 sequence reads: CSAQERDSSSYNEQFF. Written as DNA, the CDR3 is TGCAGTGCCCAAGAGAGGGACTCTAGCTCCTACAATGAGCAGTTCTTC.

This clonotype was found many times. The rearrangement links TRBV19 to TRBJ2-3; 9 bases are shared with TRBD2. Looked up from germline, CDR1 is LNHDA and CDR2 is SQIVND (reference sequence). This CDR3 spans 16 amino acids. Germline trimming cut 3 bases from V and 1 base from J; bases unmatched to any gene: 5. The chain's CDR3 is CASSIRLAARTDTQYF. The CDR3 DNA reads as TGTGCCAGTAGTATTCGACTAGCGGCCCGCACAGATACGCAGTATTTT.

A few counts support this clonotype. One end of the junction does not line up with germline, which may come from a read error. The V gene is TRBV11-2, the J gene TRBJ2-1, with TRBD1 matching over 9 bases. From germline, CDR1 is SGHAT and CDR2 FQNNGV. The CDR3 runs 12 residues. CDR3 region: CASSLNRDRELF. The CDR3, as DNA: TGTGCCAGCAGCTTAAACCGGGACAGGGAGCTCTTC.

This clonotype has ten or more counts. The chain has TRBV28 and TRBJ1-2; D gene unclear. The CDR3 is 13 amino acids. V was cut by 5 bases and J by 4 bases, with 11 bases left in between. CDR1 is MDHEN and CDR2 is SYDVKM in the germline V gene. The chain's CDR3 is CASSPDSAYGYTF. The CDR3 DNA sequence: TGTGCCAGCAGTCCGGACTCGGCCTATGGCTACACCTTC.

There are a few counts of this clonotype. The J gene is TRBJ2-1, the V gene TRBV19; 8 positions match TRBD2. After removal of 5 bases from V and 8 bases from J, the junction contained 20 bases not matched to a gene. The CDR3 extends over 18 amino acids. Looked up from germline, CDR1 is LNHDA and CDR2 is SQIVND (reference sequence). Here the CDR3 DNA reads TGTGCCAGTAGTCCCGGGGTAGCGGGATGGTCTACTGTCTATGAGCAGTTCTTC. Its protein product is CASSPGVAGWSTVYEQFF.

There are many counts of this clonotype. The V and J genes are TRBV2 and TRBJ2-7; D not resolved. Trimming shortened V by 2 bases and J by 3 bases, and 8 bases separated the two germline ends. Germline CDR1 and CDR2: SNHLY and FYNNEI. The CDR3 contains 13 residues. The chain's CDR3 is CASSERRLYEQYF. DNA for the CDR3: TGTGCCAGCAGTGAACGGCGGCTCTACGAGCAGTACTTC.

The sample holds many counts of this clonotype. The rearrangement joins TRBV7-2 to TRBJ2-7; D unclear. With 5 bases removed from V and 7 bases from J, the gap between germline ends came to 12 bases. The CDR3 loop spans 12 amino acids. From germline, CDR1 is SGHTA and CDR2 FQGNSA. The CDR3 is CASSLSWQEQYF. CDR3 bases: TGTGCCAGCAGCCTCAGTTGGCAGGAGCAGTACTTC.

This clonotype was recorded at least ten times. J is TRBJ2-7 and V is TRBV7-2; D is ambiguous. The CDR3 contains 14 residues. Trimming stripped 5 bases from V and 2 bases from J, with 13 bases between. Per the germline V gene, CDR1 is SGHTA and CDR2 is FQGNSA. The CDR3 DNA reads as TGTGCCAGCAGCACCTCCTACGAGGCCTACGAGCAGTACTTC. The encoded protein is CASSTSYEAYEQYF.

This clonotype is a singleton in its sample. The chain recombines TRBV5-4 with TRBJ1-3; 7 nucleotides line up with TRBD1. Germline V CDR1 and CDR2: SGHNT, YYREEE (reference sequence). The CDR3 loop spans 14 amino acids. Trimming at V came to 9 bases and at J to 4 bases, leaving 10 bases not matched to a gene. The CDR3 is CAKRDRVIGNTIYF. DNA for the CDR3: TGTGCCAAAAGAGACAGGGTGATCGGAAACACCATATATTTT.